This T cell receptor (beta chain) was obtained from a study of blood T cells in healthy people across ages. This clonotype has just a few counts. Approximately 10 milliliters was the volume of peripheral blood drawn from each donor. Trimming at V came to 5 bases and at J to 8 bases, leaving 12 bases not matched to a gene. The CDR3 covers 15 residues. The germline CDR1 and CDR2 sequences are MNHEY and SVGAGI. Together with a sample-barcoded 5' primer, a J-beta primer mix was included in a second PCR lasting about 6 to 12 cycles. TCRdb redid the calling of the 5' RACE reads with MiXCR, one entry per CDR3 protein. The sample shows roughly 1,300,000 distinct CDR3 sequences, approximately 60% of them seen only once.

The specimen sequenced was blood. The chain recombines TRBV6-5 with TRBJ2-1, with 7 nucleotides matching TRBD1. This TCR was recovered from a man aged 18 to 35 in good health. CDR3 nucleotides: TGTGCCAGCAGTCCGGCAGGGGGACCTACCCATGAGCAGTTCTTC. Protein: CASSPAGGPTHEQFF.